Listed here are 26 T cell receptor beta chains from one sample, sequenced in a study of shared clonotypes between healthy human individuals. Assay used: immunoSEQ multiplex PCR; TCRdb lists only in-frame clones, some missing. Of around 550,000 clones detected, around 96% appear once; the ten largest clones hold 0.06%. Sample: naive CD4+ T cells sorted from blood. The subset is: CD45RA+ positively selected. The receptors originated from a woman aged 30 to 39 in good health.

The chain recombines TRBV10-2 with TRBJ2-3, with 13 bases aligning to TRBD2. This CDR3 contains 17 residues. Trimming removed 4 bases from V and 0 bases from J; junction bases left unmatched: 4. Germline CDR1 reads WSHSY; CDR2 reads SAAADI. CDR3 amino acids: CASSGLAGGLSTDTQYF. The CDR3, as DNA: TGCGCCAGCAGTGGACTAGCGGGAGGACTAAGCACAGATACGCAGTATTTT.

The chain employs TRBV5-1 and TRBJ2-7; D remains ambiguous. Germline V lookup: CDR1 SGHRS, CDR2 YFSETQ. The CDR3 loop spans 14 amino acids. Trimming took 5 bases from V and 1 from J, leaving 13 bases between them. The CDR3 nucleotides are TGCGCCAGCAGTGAACTCGCCGCATCCTACGAGCAGTACTTC. This translates into CASSELAASYEQYF. The whole variable domain, remainder taken from reference TRBV5-1 and TRBJ2-7, is KAGVTQTPRYLIKTRGQQVTLSCSPISGHRSVSWYQQTPGQGLQFLFEYFSETQRNKGNFPGRFSGRQFSNSRSEMNVSTLELGDSALYLCASSELAASYEQYFGPGTRLTVT.

This chain links TRBV25-1 with TRBJ2-1; D is perhaps TRBD2 (6 bases). The V end lost 1 base, the J end lost 4 bases, and 14 bases lay between the germline ends. Germline CDR1 is MGHDK and CDR2 is SYGVNS. This CDR3 contains 16 residues. CDR3 region: CASSELSSGGYNEQFF. In DNA, the CDR3 is TGTGCCAGCAGTGAATTGAGTAGCGGAGGGTACAATGAGCAGTTCTTC. Using reference TRBV25-1 and TRBJ2-1 for the parts outside the CDR3, the full variable domain is EADIYQTPRYLVIGTGKKITLECSQTMGHDKMYWYQQDPGMELHLIHYSYGVNSTEKGDLSSESTVSRIRTEHFPLTLESARPSHTSQYLCASSELSSGGYNEQFFGPGTRLTVL.

The CDR3 region has the DNA TGTGCCAGCGTAAGGTCGGACTCCTACGAGCAGTACTTC. It is translated as CASVRSDSYEQYF. J is TRBJ2-7 and V is TRBV6-5; D ambiguous. Trimming shortened V by 8 bases and J by 0 bases, and 11 bases separated the two germline ends. The CDR3 contains 13 residues. Germline CDR1 and CDR2: MNHEY and SVGAGI.

The chain joins TRBV5-1 to TRBJ2-7; possible D gene TRBD1, 5 bases. The germline gives CDR1 SGHRS, CDR2 YFSETQ. The CDR3 runs 14 residues. V was clipped by 0 bases and J by 2 bases, with 9 bases between them. The CDR3 loop is CASSLGQSAYEQYF. CDR3 sequence (DNA): TGCGCCAGCAGCTTGGGACAGAGCGCCTACGAGCAGTACTTC.

This clone appeared a single time. The gene calls are TRBV20-1 and TRBJ2-1, with no clear D. Germline V gives CDR1 DFQATT, CDR2 SNEGSKA (reference sequence). The V end was cut by 3 bases, the J end by 6 bases, with 6 bases between. The CDR3 contains 11 residues. The CDR3 region has the DNA TGCAGTGCTAGGATGGCCAATGAGCAGTTCTTC. It translates to CSARMANEQFF.

This chain uses TRBV28 with TRBJ2-3, with 8 bases aligning to TRBD1. The germline CDR1 and CDR2 sequences are MDHEN and SYDVKM. The CDR3 spans 14 residues. V was clipped by 6 bases and J by 5 bases; unmatched bases: 7. For the CDR3, the DNA is TGTGCCAGCAGCTCGCAGGGGGCGATAGATACGCAGTATTTT. Its translation: CASSSQGAIDTQYF.

The chain's CDR3 is CASSFPSRGDTEAFF. The DNA for the CDR3 is TGTGCCAGCAGTTTCCCCAGCAGAGGGGACACTGAAGCTTTCTTT. The gene calls are TRBV28 and TRBJ1-1, with D tentatively TRBD1 (5 bases). This CDR3 region has 15 residues. From germline, CDR1 is MDHEN and CDR2 SYDVKM. The ends were cut back, 3 bases at V and 3 bases at J, with 14 bases in the middle.

The chain carries TRBV5-4 and TRBJ2-7; D not resolved. This CDR3 is built from 16 residues. V shed 2 bases and J shed 0 bases, with 15 bases lying between them. From germline, CDR1 is SGHNT and CDR2 YYREEE (reference sequence). Here the CDR3 DNA reads TGTGCCAGCAGCTTACTCATCGCAGGAACCTCCTACGAGCAGTACTTC. Amino acids: CASSLLIAGTSYEQYF.

V gene TRBV16 combines with J gene TRBJ1-1, with D uncertain. This CDR3 is built from 15 residues. V was shortened by 1 base and J by 3 bases, with 12 bases between the two germline ends. Looked up from germline, CDR1 is KGHSY and CDR2 is FQNENV. CDR3 nucleotide sequence: TGTGCCAGCAGCCAATTTGCAGGAGCCGACACTGAAGCTTTCTTT. This sequence encodes CASSQFAGADTEAFF.

Turning to this clone: The sample has other DNA sequences that encode this CDR3 too. The chain recombines TRBV18 with TRBJ2-1; 8 nucleotides line up with TRBD1. From germline, CDR1 is KGHSH and CDR2 LQKENI. The length of the CDR3 is 15 residues. Unmatched junction bases numbered 8, after V lost 3 bases and J lost 7 bases. CDR3 residues: CASSPRQGARNEQFF. CDR3 DNA: TGTGCCAGCTCACCCAGGCAGGGGGCAAGGAATGAGCAGTTCTTC.

The chain combines TRBV6-5 with TRBJ2-1, with 8 bases lining up with TRBD2. This CDR3 has 11 residues. Trimming took 6 bases from V and 12 from J; bases not matched to a gene: 4. CDR1 is MNHEY and CDR2 is SVGAGI in the germline V gene. CDR3 sequence (DNA): TGTGCCAGCAGCCCCGGGGGGGGGCAGTTCTTC. Amino acids: CASSPGGGQFF.

This sequence joins TRBV7-9 and TRBJ2-5, with TRBD2 identical over 10 bases. Matching the DNA end better, TRBJ2-7 makes the J call doubtful. The CDR3 is made up of 15 amino acids. The germline V gene has CDR1 SEHNR and CDR2 FQNEAQ (reference sequence). The CDR3 here is CASRPRTSGTYEQYF. The CDR3 coding sequence is TGTGCCAGCAGACCTCGGACTAGCGGAACCTACGAGCAGTACTTC.

This clone came up once. The chain links TRBV7-9 to TRBJ1-1; D perhaps matches TRBD1 (6 bases). CDR1 is SEHNR and CDR2 is FQNEAQ in the germline V gene (reference sequence). The germline V and J ends were trimmed by 0 bases and 0 bases, with 20 bases remaining between them. This CDR3 has 19 residues. CDR3 protein: CASSLAPLTGRRVNTEAFF. CDR3 nucleotide sequence: TGTGCCAGCAGCTTAGCGCCGTTAACAGGGAGGCGGGTGAACACTGAAGCTTTCTTT.

The chain employs TRBV11-1 and TRBJ2-7; tentative D call: TRBD1 (6 bases). The CDR3 loop spans 14 amino acids. Trimming cost V 4 bases and J 3 bases, with 13 bases left between them. In germline, CDR1 is SGHAT, CDR2 FQDESV (reference sequence). The CDR3: CASSSRGSIYEQYF. For the CDR3, the DNA is TGTGCCAGCAGCTCAAGGGGGAGTATCTACGAGCAGTACTTC. The entire variable domain, with the rest obtained from reference TRBV11-1 and TRBJ2-7, is as follows: EAEVAQSPRYKITEKSQAVAFWCDPISGHATLYWYRQILGQGPELLVQFQDESVVDDSQLPKDRFSAERLKGVDSTLKIQPAELGDSAMYLCASSSRGSIYEQYFGPGTRLTVT.

The rearrangement joins TRBV5-1 to TRBJ2-3; the match to TRBD2 covers 12 bases. CDR1 and CDR2 (germline): SGHRS, YFSETQ. Losses at the gene ends were 4 bases for V and 6 bases for J; bases not matched to a gene: 12. The CDR3 extends over 17 amino acids. The CDR3 sequence is CASSRRLAGVIADTQYF. The CDR3 region has the DNA TGCGCCAGCAGCCGAAGACTAGCGGGAGTCATTGCCGATACGCAGTATTTT. Full variable domain (outside the CDR3, taken from reference TRBV5-1 and TRBJ2-3): KAGVTQTPRYLIKTRGQQVTLSCSPISGHRSVSWYQQTPGQGLQFLFEYFSETQRNKGNFPGRFSGRQFSNSRSEMNVSTLELGDSALYLCASSRRLAGVIADTQYFGPGTRLTVL.

V and J are TRBV28 and TRBJ2-7, with D possibly being TRBD1 (5 bases). CDR3 length equals 12 residues. V was trimmed by 6 bases and J by 2 bases, leaving 8 bases between them. In germline, CDR1 is MDHEN, CDR2 SYDVKM. CDR3 in amino acids: CASRQAPYEQYF. DNA of the CDR3: TGTGCCAGCAGACAGGCGCCCTACGAGCAGTACTTC.

This chain joins TRBV28 and TRBJ1-5; D may be TRBD1 (5 bases). V shed 6 bases and J shed 2 bases, with 11 bases lying between them. CDR1 and CDR2 from the germline V gene are MDHEN and SYDVKM. The CDR3 runs 14 residues. DNA of the CDR3: TGTGCCAGCAGGAAGGGGCCAGGCAATCAGCCCCAGCATTTT. It specifies CASRKGPGNQPQHF.

This clone was found once. The rearrangement joins TRBV11-1 to TRBJ2-1; 8 bases align to TRBD2. CDR1 is SGHAT and CDR2 is FQDESV in the germline V gene (reference sequence). V was clipped by 1 base and J by 7 bases; unmatched bases: 12. The CDR3 is 17 amino acids. CDR3 nucleotide sequence: TGTGCCAGCAGCTTAGGACCCCAGCGGGAGTGGCAAAATGAGCAGTTCTTC. It encodes CASSLGPQREWQNEQFF.

V usage is TRBV19 and J usage is TRBJ1-6; tentative D call: TRBD1 (6 bases). Germline V gives CDR1 LNHDA, CDR2 SQIVND (reference sequence). The CDR3 contains 15 residues. V was clipped by 3 bases and J by 6 bases, with 12 bases between them. In DNA, the CDR3 is TGTGCCAGTAGTATTTTTCTGGACAGTAATTCACCCCTCCACTTT. Its translation is CASSIFLDSNSPLHF.

This chain joins TRBV5-1 and TRBJ2-5; TRBD1 matches 9 bases. The trim removed 4 bases at V and 4 bases at J, leaving 2 bases unmatched. The CDR3 extends over 13 amino acids. CDR1 SGHRS and CDR2 YFSETQ come from the germline V gene. This CDR3 reads CASSKGQGETQYF. For the CDR3, the DNA is TGCGCCAGCAGCAAGGGACAGGGAGAGACCCAGTACTTC.

V is TRBV25-1 and J is TRBJ1-2; D remains ambiguous. CDR3 length equals 13 residues. Deletions cut 6 bases from V and 4 bases from J, with 12 bases between. The germline V gene encodes CDR1 MGHDK and CDR2 SYGVNS. CDR3 loop: CASRDRVSYGYTF. The CDR3 DNA is TGTGCCAGCAGAGACCGAGTTTCCTATGGCTACACCTTC.

The V and J genes are TRBV27 and TRBJ1-1; 11 bases agree with TRBD1. V lost 5 bases and J lost 7; bases outside the gene matches: 6. Germline loops: CDR1 MNHEY, CDR2 SMNVEV (reference sequence). This CDR3 has 14 amino acids. CDR3 loop: CASSHGQGAGEAFF. The CDR3 DNA reads TGTGCCAGCAGTCACGGACAGGGGGCTGGTGAAGCTTTCTTT.

The chain joins TRBV7-2 to TRBJ1-2, with D possibly TRBD1 on 6 matching bases. The CDR3 sequence is 15 residues long. Looked up from germline, CDR1 is SGHTA and CDR2 is FQGNSA. V shed 5 bases and J shed 4 bases, with 17 bases lying between them. This CDR3 reads CASSAHRDKSYGYTF. The CDR3 DNA reads TGTGCCAGCAGCGCCCACCGGGACAAGAGCTATGGCTACACCTTC. The full variable domain, completed using reference TRBV7-2 and TRBJ1-2, is GAGVSQSPSNKVTEKGKDVELRCDPISGHTALYWYRQSLGQGLEFLIYFQGNSAPDKSGLPSDRFSAERTGGSVSTLTIQRTQQEDSAVYLCASSAHRDKSYGYTFGSGTRLTVV.

This chain connects TRBV7-2 to TRBJ2-7; 7 bases align to TRBD1. Trimming at V came to 4 bases and at J to 4 bases, leaving 4 bases not matched to a gene. Germline CDR1 SGHTA, CDR2 FQGNSA. This CDR3 spans 13 amino acids. The chain's CDR3 is CASSSGQQYEQYF. For the CDR3, the DNA is TGTGCCAGCAGCTCGGGACAGCAATACGAGCAGTACTTC.

The genes are TRBV19 and TRBJ2-6, with unresolved D. The CDR3 has 14 amino acids. V was shortened by 3 bases and J by 0 bases, with 3 bases between the two germline ends. The germline CDR1 and CDR2 sequences are LNHDA and SQIVND (reference sequence). The CDR3 region has the DNA TGTGCCAGTAGTATCCCCTCTGGGGCCAACGTCCTGACTTTC. Translated, it gives CASSIPSGANVLTF.